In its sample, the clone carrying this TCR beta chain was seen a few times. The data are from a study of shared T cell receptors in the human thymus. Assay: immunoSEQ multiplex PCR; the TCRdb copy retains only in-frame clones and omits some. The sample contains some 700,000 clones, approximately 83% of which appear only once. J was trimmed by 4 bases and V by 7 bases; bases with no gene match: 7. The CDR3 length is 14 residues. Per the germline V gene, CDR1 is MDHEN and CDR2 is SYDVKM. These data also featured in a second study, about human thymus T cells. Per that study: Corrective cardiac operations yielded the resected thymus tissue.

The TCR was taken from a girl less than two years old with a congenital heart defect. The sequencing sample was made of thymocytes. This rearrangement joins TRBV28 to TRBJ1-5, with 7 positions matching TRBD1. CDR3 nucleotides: TGTGCCAGCATCCCCGACAGGGTAAATCAGCCCCAGCATTTT. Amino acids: CASIPDRVNQPQHF. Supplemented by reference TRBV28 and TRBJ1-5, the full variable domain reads DVKVTQSSRYLVKRTGEKVFLECVQDMDHENMFWYRQDPGLGLRLIYFSYDVKMKEKGDIPEGYSVSREKKERFSLILESASTNQTSMYLCASIPDRVNQPQHFGDGTRLSIL.